This T cell receptor beta chain was captured by sequencing in a study of control samples from healthy donors and cancer patients. The CDR3 has 15 amino acids. Germline CDR1 is SEHNR and CDR2 is FQNEAQ (reference sequence). Germline trimming cut 6 bases from V and 5 bases from J; bases unmatched to any gene: 10. Produced via immunoSEQ multiplex PCR; TCRdb's table is partial and in-frame only. This table has 90,000 or so clones, about nine tenths appearing once. The V and J genes are TRBV7-9 and TRBJ2-7, with TRBD1 matching 10 bases. Input material: blood. The sequence came from a woman between 65 and 79 years old in good health. CDR3 sequence: CASSRQSGTGDEQYF. The CDR3, as DNA: TGTGCCAGCAGTCGTCAATCCGGGACAGGGGACGAGCAGTACTTC.